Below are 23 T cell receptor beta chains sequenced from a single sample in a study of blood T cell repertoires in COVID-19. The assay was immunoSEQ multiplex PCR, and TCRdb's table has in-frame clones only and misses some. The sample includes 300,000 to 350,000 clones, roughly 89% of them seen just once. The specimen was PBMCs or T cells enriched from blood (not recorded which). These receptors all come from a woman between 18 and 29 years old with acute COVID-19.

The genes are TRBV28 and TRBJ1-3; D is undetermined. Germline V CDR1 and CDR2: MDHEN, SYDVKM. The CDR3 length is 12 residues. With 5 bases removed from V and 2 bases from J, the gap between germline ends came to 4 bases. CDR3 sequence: CASSPPGNTIYF. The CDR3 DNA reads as TGTGCCAGCAGTCCTCCTGGAAACACCATATATTTT.

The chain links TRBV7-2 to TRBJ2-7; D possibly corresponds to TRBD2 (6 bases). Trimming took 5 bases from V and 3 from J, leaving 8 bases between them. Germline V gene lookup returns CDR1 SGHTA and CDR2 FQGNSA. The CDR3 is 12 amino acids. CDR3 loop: CASSRGIYEQYF. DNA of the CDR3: TGTGCCAGCAGCCGGGGGATCTACGAGCAGTACTTC.

This CDR3 reads CASRQYSGEELFF. The CDR3 region has the DNA TGTGCCAGCAGGCAGTACTCAGGGGAGGAGCTGTTTTTT. The chain recombines TRBV12-3 or TRBV12-4 with TRBJ2-2, with a possible D match to TRBD1 (6 bases). There are 13 residues in the CDR3. Trimming stripped 6 bases from V and 10 bases from J, with 15 bases between.

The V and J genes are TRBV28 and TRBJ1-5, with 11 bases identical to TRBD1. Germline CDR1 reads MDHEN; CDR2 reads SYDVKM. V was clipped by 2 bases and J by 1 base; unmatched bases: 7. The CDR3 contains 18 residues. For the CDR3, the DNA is TGTGCCAGCAGTTTACTCCCTGGGACAGGGGGGAGCAATCAGCCCCAGCATTTT. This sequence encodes CASSLLPGTGGSNQPQHF.

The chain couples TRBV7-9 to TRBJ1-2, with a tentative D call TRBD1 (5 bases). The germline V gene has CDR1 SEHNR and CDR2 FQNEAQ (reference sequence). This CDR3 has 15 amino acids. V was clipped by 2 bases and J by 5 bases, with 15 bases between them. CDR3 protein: CASSLMQGSRYGYTF. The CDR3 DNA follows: TGTGCCAGCAGCTTAATGCAGGGAAGTAGGTATGGCTACACCTTC.

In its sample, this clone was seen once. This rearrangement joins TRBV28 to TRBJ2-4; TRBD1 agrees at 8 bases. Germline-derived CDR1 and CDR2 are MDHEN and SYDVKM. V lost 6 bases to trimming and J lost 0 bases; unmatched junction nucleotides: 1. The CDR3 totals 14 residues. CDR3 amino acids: CASRGTGAKNIQYF. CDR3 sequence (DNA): TGTGCCAGCAGAGGGACAGGAGCCAAAAACATTCAGTACTTC.

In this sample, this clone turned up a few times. CDR3 amino acids: CASSQKGPGLNYGYTF. In nucleotides, the CDR3 is TGTGCCAGCAGCCAAAAGGGGCCAGGGTTGAACTATGGCTACACCTTC. This rearrangement joins TRBV14 to TRBJ1-2, with a tentative D call TRBD1 (5 bases). This CDR3 comprises 16 residues. With 2 bases removed from V and 2 bases from J, the gap between germline ends came to 15 bases. Germline V lookup: CDR1 SGHDN, CDR2 FVKESK. The full variable domain, its missing parts supplied by reference TRBV14 and TRBJ1-2, is EAGVTQFPSHSVIEKGQTVTLRCDPISGHDNLYWYRRVMGKEIKFLLHFVKESKQDESGMPNNRFLAERTGGTYSTLKVQPAELEDSGVYFCASSQKGPGLNYGYTFGSGTRLTVV.

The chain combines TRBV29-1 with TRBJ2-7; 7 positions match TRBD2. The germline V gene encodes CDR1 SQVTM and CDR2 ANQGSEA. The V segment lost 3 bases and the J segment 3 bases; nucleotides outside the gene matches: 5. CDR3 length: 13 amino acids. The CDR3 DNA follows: TGCAGCGTTGATACGGGGGGTAACTACGAGCAGTACTTC. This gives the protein CSVDTGGNYEQYF.

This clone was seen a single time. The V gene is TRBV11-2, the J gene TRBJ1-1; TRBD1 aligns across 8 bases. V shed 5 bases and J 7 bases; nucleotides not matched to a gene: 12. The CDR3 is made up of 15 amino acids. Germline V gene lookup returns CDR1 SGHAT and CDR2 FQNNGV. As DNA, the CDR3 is TGTGCCAGCAGCGAACGGGACAGGAAACCCTATGAAGCTTTCTTT. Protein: CASSERDRKPYEAFF.

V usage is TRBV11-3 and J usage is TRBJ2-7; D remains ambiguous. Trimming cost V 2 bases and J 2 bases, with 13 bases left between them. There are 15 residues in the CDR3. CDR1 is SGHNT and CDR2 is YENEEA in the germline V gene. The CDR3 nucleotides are TGTGCCAGCAGCTTAATGCGGAGTACTACCTACGAGCAGTACTTC. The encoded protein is CASSLMRSTTYEQYF. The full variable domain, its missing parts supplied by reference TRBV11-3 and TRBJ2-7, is EAGVVQSPRYKIIEKKQPVAFWCNPISGHNTLYWYLQNLGQGPELLIRYENEEAVDDSQLPKDRFSAERLKGVDSTLKIQPAELGDSAVYLCASSLMRSTTYEQYFGPGTRLTVT.

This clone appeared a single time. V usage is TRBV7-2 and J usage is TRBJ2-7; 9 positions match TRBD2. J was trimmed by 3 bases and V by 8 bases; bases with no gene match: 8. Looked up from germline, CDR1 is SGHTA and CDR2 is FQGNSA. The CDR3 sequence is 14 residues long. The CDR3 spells CASALSGSVYEQYF. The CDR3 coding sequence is TGTGCCAGCGCCCTTAGCGGGAGCGTCTACGAGCAGTACTTC.

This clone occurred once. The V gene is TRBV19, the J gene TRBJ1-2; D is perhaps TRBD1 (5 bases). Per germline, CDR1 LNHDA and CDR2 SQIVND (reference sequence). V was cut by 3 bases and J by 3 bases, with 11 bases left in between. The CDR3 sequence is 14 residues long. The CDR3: CASSMRQGDYGYTF. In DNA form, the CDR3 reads TGTGCCAGTAGTATGAGGCAGGGCGACTATGGCTACACCTTC.

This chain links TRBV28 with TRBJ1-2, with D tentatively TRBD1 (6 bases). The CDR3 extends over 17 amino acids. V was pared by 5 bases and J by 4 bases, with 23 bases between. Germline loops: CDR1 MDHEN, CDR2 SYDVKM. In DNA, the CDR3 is TGTGCCAGCAGTAAACAGGGAGCTTCCCCTAAAACCTATGGCTACACCTTC. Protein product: CASSKQGASPKTYGYTF.

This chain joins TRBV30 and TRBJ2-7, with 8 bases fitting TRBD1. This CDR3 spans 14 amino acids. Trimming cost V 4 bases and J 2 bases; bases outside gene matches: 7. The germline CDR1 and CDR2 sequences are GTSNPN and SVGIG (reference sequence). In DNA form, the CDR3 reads TGTGCCTGGACCCGGGACAGGCCTACCTACGAGCAGTACTTC. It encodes CAWTRDRPTYEQYF.

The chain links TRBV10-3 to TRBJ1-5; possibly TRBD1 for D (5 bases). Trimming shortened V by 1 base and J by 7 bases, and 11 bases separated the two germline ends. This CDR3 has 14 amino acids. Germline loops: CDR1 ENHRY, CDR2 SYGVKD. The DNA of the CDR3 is TGTGCCATCAGTGAGTACTCAGGGAACCAGCCCCAGCATTTT. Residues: CAISEYSGNQPQHF.

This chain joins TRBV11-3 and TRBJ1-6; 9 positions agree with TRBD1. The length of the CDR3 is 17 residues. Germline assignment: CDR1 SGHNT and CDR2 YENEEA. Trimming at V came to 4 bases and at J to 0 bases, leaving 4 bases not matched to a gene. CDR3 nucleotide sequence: TGTGCCAGCAGCTCGGGACAGGGTTACTCCTATAATTCACCCCTCCACTTT. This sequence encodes CASSSGQGYSYNSPLHF.

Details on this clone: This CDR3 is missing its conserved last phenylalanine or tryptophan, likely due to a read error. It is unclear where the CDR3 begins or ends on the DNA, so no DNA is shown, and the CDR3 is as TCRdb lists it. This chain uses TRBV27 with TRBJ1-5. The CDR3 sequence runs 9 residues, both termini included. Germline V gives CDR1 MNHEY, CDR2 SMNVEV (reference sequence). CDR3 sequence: CASPNRGRR.

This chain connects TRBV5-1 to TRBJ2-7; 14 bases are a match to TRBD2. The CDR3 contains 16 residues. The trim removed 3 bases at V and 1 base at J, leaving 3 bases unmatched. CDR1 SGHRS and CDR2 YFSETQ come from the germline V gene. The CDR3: CASSSGTSGSSYEQYF. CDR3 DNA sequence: TGCGCCAGCAGCTCGGGGACTAGCGGGAGTTCCTACGAGCAGTACTTC. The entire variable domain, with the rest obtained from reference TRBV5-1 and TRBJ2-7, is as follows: KAGVTQTPRYLIKTRGQQVTLSCSPISGHRSVSWYQQTPGQGLQFLFEYFSETQRNKGNFPGRFSGRQFSNSRSEMNVSTLELGDSALYLCASSSGTSGSSYEQYFGPGTRLTVT.

The CDR3 DNA follows: TGTGCCAGCAGCCCGACAGGGGGCATTAATCAGCCCCAGCATTTT. It encodes CASSPTGGINQPQHF. V is TRBV7-6 and J is TRBJ1-5, with 10 bases that match TRBD1. CDR1 is SGHVS, CDR2 FNYEAQ, per germline. The J segment lost 4 bases and the V segment lost 5 bases, leaving 5 bases of the junction unmatched. There are 15 residues in the CDR3.

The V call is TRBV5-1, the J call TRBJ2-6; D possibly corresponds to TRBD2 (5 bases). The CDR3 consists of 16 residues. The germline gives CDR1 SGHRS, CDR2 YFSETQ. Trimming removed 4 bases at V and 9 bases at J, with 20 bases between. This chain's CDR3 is CASSPVGSGSGNVLTF. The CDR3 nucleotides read TGCGCCAGCAGCCCCGTTGGGTCGGGCAGCGGCAACGTCCTGACTTTC. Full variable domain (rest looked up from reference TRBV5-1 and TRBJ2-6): KAGVTQTPRYLIKTRGQQVTLSCSPISGHRSVSWYQQTPGQGLQFLFEYFSETQRNKGNFPGRFSGRQFSNSRSEMNVSTLELGDSALYLCASSPVGSGSGNVLTFGAGSRLTVL.

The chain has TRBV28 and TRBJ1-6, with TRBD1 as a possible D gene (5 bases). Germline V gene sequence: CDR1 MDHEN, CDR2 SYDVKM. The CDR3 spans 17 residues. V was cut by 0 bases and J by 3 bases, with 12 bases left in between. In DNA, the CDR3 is TGTGCCAGCAGTTTATGGTCAGGGAGGGTCTATAATTCACCCCTCCACTTT. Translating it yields CASSLWSGRVYNSPLHF.

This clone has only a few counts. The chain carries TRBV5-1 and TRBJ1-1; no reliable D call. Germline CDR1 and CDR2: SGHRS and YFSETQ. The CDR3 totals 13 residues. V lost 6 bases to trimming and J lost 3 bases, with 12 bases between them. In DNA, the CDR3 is TGCGCCAGCACCGAGGGTGAGGACACTGAAGCTTTCTTT. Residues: CASTEGEDTEAFF.

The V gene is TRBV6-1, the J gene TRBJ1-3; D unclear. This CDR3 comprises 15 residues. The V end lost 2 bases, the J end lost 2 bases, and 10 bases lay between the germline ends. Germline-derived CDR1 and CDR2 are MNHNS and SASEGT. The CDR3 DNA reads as TGTGCCAGCAGTGAACGAGGGCAGCCTGGAAACACCATATATTTT. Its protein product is CASSERGQPGNTIYF.